Given below is one TCR beta chain in context. Its cognate antigen is unknown. The CDR3 runs to 16 residues. Trimming took 4 bases from V and 3 from J; bases not matched to a gene: 9. Germline V gene sequence: CDR1 SGDLS, CDR2 YYNGEE. Produced via immunoSEQ multiplex PCR; TCRdb's table is partial and in-frame only. Of 70,000 to 85,000 clones in the sample, 83% were seen once. These data belong to a study of T cell responses to AZD1222 COVID-19 vaccine. The study, taken as a whole, reports: Researchers report vaccine-associated CD4 TCRs spanning spike, with dominance at 160-218 and 743-854. The donors showed a predominance of white British ancestry and of females, with possible underestimation of clonal diversity. Seropositivity was recorded at baseline in only 6 or 7 AZD1222 recipients.

Whether given at about 4 or about 12 weeks, second doses were pooled. The chain combines TRBV9 with TRBJ2-2, with 7 nucleotides matching TRBD2. Sequencing used peripheral blood, obtained 28 days after the second AZD1222 dose. This TCR came from an adult who received the AZD1222 COVID-19 vaccine. CDR3 coding DNA: TGTGCCAGCAGCCTCGGTCTAGCGGTGGACACCGGGGAGCTGTTTTTT. It encodes CASSLGLAVDTGELFF.